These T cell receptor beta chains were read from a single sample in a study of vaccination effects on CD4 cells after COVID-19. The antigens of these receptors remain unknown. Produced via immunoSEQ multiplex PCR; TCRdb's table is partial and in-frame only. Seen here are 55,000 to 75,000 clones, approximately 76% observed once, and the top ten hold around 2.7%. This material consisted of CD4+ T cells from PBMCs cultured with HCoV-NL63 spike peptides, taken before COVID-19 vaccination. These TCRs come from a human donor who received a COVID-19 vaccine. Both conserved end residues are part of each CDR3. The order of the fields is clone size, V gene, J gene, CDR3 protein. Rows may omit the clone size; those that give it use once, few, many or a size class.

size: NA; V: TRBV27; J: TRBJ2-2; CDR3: CASSFWTSFDTGELFF
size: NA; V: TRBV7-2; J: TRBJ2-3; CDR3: CASSASGTRATDTQYF
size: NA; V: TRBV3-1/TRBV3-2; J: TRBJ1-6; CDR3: CASSQTGVSNSPLHF
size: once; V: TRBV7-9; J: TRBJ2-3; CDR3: CASSGRDRGNPDTQYF
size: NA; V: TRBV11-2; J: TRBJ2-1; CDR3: CASGSSPMVGGNEQFF
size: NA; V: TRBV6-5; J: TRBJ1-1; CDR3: CASSSPYSVNTEAFF
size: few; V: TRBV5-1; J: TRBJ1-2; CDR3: CASRAGSNYGYTF
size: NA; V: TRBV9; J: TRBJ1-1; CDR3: CASSVIVGGANTEAFF
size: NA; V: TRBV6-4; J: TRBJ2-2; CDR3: CASSDSGTGSVGELFF
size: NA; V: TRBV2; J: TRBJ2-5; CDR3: CASRTGGQETQYF
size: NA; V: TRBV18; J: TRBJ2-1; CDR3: CASSPLDRGSRNEQFF
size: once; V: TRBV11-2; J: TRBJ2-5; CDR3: CAGGTSGGKTQYF
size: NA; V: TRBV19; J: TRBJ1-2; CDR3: CASSIDSSANYGYTF
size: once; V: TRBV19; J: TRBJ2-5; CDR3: CASSTPPPRQTQYF
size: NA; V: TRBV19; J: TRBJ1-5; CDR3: CASSPRQGPALYQPQHF
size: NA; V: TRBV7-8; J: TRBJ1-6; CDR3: CASSLGPGNSPLHF
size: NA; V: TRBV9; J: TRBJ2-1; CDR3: CASSGSGGGRNEQFF
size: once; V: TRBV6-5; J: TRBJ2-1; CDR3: CASRIVRPGGNEQFF
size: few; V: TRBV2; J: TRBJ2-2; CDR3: CASKETANTGELFF
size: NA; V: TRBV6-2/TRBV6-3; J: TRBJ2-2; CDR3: CASSSMTGGGGTGELFF
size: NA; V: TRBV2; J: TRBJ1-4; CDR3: CASIREATNEKLFF
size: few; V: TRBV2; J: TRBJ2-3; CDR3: CASSRPRDTQYF
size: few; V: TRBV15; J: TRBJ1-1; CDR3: CATSRPTGGGTEAFF
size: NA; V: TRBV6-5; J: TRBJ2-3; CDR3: CASRKGIPSTDTQYF
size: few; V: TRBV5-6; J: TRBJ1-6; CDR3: CASSLGGGPYNSPLHF
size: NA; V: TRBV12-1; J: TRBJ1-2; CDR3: CASSPTRTGAYGYTF
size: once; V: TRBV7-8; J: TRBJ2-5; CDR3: CASSLWLETQYF
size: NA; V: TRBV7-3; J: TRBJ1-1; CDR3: CASSLTPGFTEAFF
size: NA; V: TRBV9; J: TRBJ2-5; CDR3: CASSVDGGRKETQYF
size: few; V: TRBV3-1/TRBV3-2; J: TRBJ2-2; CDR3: CASSYHRETGELFF
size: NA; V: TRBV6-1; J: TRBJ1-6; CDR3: CASSEGFGGSPLHF
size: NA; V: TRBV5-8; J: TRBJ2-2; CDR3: CASSLESRIGQGIGELFF
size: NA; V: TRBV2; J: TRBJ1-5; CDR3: CASSVTGDQPQHF
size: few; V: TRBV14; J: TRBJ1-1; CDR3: CASSQGSGTEAFF
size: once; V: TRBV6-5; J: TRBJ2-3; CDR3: CASVRTGSDTQYF
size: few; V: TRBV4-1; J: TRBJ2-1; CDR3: CASSQGRVVAYNEQFF
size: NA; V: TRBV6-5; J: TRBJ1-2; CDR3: CASRRLDRGMSGYTF
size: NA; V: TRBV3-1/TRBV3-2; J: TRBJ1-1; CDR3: CASSRGQGTEAFF
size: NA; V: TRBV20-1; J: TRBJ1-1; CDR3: CSASLPGDTTEAFF
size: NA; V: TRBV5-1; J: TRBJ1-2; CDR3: CASSLGGSKAYYGYTF
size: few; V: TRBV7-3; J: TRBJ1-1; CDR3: CASSPGTGGLAFF
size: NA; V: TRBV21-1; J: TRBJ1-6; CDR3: CASSRGTDNSPLHF
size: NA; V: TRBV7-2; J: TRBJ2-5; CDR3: CASSLALGVLETQYF